These 9 T cell receptor beta chains were sequenced from one sample in a study of T cell clonality in common variable immunodeficiency. Whole-study results and caveats: Fewer deletions and N-nucleotide insertions were reportedly seen in common variable immunodeficiency TCR beta sequences.

Clones were read by immunoSEQ multiplex PCR, and TCRdb kept only the in-frame ones, dropping some. The specimen has about 28,000 clones, none found just once. No cognate antigen is known for these TCRs. The sample was peripheral blood mononuclear cells. These receptors were taken from a human donor with common variable immunodeficiency.

This clone occurred many times. Read data end 3 residues before the CDR3 end; the end is taken from the germline J gene. The J gene is TRBJ2-3, the V gene TRBV19; D is perhaps TRBD2 (5 bases). Germline V gene data show CDR1 as LNHDA and CDR2 as SQIVND (reference sequence). V was clipped by 4 bases and J by 3 bases, with 11 bases between them. The CDR3 runs to 14 residues. CDR3 bases read: TGTGCCAGTAGTACCCTACTAGGAACAGATACG. Translating gives CASSTLLGTDT. The complete CDR3 protein is CASSTLLGTDTQYF.

This clone has just a few counts. The sequence runs out 3 residues before the end of the CDR3; the remainder is reconstructed from the germline J gene. Other DNA sequences of this sample code for an identical CDR3. The chain employs TRBV18 and TRBJ2-7; 10 positions match TRBD1. CDR1 is KGHSH, CDR2 LQKENI, per germline. The CDR3 length is 14 residues. Unmatched junction bases numbered 1, after V lost 3 bases and J lost 2 bases. CDR3: CASSPGTGAYEQYF. The CDR3 bases that were read are TGTGCCAGCTCACCTGGGACAGGGGCCTACGAG.

This clone was seen many times. The read is 3 residues too short to cover the CDR3 end, so that end is filled in from the germline J gene. This rearrangement joins TRBV7-8 to TRBJ2-1, with 13 bases identical to TRBD2. Germline V lookup: CDR1 SGHVS, CDR2 FQNEAQ. The CDR3 length is 18 residues. With 1 base clipped from V and 5 bases from J, the junction kept 8 bases outside the gene matches. Partial CDR3 DNA: TGTGCCAGCAGCTTAGTCCTAGGACTAGCGGGGGCCGACAATGAG. This translates into CASSLVLGLAGADNE. The entire CDR3 is CASSLVLGLAGADNEQFF.

To note about this clone: With the read ending 3 residues before the CDR3 end, the germline J gene is used to fill in that end. The chain combines TRBV6-2 or TRBV6-3 with TRBJ2-1; 7 positions match TRBD1. Germline loops: CDR1 MNHEY, CDR2 SVGEGT. This CDR3 region has 16 residues. The V and J ends lost 0 bases and 1 base, in that order; junction bases with no gene match: 3. The CDR3: CASSYSTGTSYNEQFF. CDR3 DNA, as far as it was read: TGTGCCAGCAGTTACTCGACAGGGACGTCCTACAATGAG.

This clone was picked up many times. CDR3 residues: CASSPPGGTSKNIQYF. The CDR3 DNA, read in part, is TGTGCCAGCTCACCACCAGGGGGCACCTCCAAAAACATT. The chain uses TRBV18 and TRBJ2-4; 7 bases match TRBD1. The CDR3 end is not reached by the read, which stops 3 residues before it; the germline J gene fills it in. J lost 2 bases, V lost 0 bases, and 4 bases had no gene match. In germline, CDR1 is KGHSH, CDR2 LQKENI. CDR3 length: 16 amino acids.

Note on this clone: One junction end does not reproduce the germline sequence, and a read error may be involved. The read terminates 3 residues before the CDR3 end, so the remaining end is supplied by the germline J gene. This chain connects TRBV19 to TRBJ1-4; unclear D gene. Germline V CDR1 and CDR2: LNHDA, SQIVND (reference sequence). The CDR3 covers 14 residues. The sequenced part of the CDR3 DNA is TGTGCCAGTAGTACGAAGCGGGCTAATGACAAA. Translated: CASSTKRANDK. The CDR3 as a whole reads CASSTKRANDKLFF.

This clone showed up just a few times. The read ends 3 residues before the CDR3 terminus; that terminus is restored from the germline J gene. The V call is TRBV5-5, the J call TRBJ2-7; D might be TRBD1 (5 bases). Germline V gene data show CDR1 as SGHKS and CDR2 as YYEKEE (reference sequence). The V end was cut by 4 bases, the J end by 0 bases, with 11 bases between. CDR3 length: 14 amino acids. The CDR3 DNA, read in part, is TGTGCCAGCAGCGCCCAGGGCGGCTCCTACGAG. Encoded protein: CASSAQGGSYE. The CDR3 in full is CASSAQGGSYEQYF.

The sample holds a few counts of this clone. From the germline J gene comes the end of the CDR3, since the read stops 3 residues before it. J is TRBJ1-1 and V is TRBV7-3; D might be TRBD1 (6 bases). V was cut by 5 bases and J by 4 bases, with 17 bases left in between. Germline CDR1 SGHTA, CDR2 FQGTGA. The CDR3 has 15 residues. The DNA read from the CDR3 is TGTGCCAGCAGCCCCTATCCAGGGGATGGCACTGAA. It is translated as CASSPYPGDGTE. The whole CDR3 protein reads CASSPYPGDGTEAFF.

As for this clone: The sequence runs out 3 residues before the end of the CDR3; the remainder is reconstructed from the germline J gene. The gene calls are TRBV30 and TRBJ1-5, with TRBD1 matching over 8 bases. The CDR3 runs 18 residues. V dropped 3 bases and J dropped 6; count of bases not matched to a gene: 19. Germline V gives CDR1 GTSNPN, CDR2 SVGIG (reference sequence). This CDR3 reads CAWSPNQGAWVGSQPQHF. CDR3 DNA (partial): TGTGCCTGGAGCCCAAACCAGGGGGCTTGGGTCGGTAGTCAGCCC.